This T cell receptor (beta chain) appears in the sequencing data of a study of blood T cell repertoires in COVID-19 (TCRdb year 2020). Looking at the study overall: Samples from collaborators originated in the United States, Italy and Spain and spanned both the acute and convalescent phases of COVID-19. The prospective study material was composed of cDNA or gDNA derived from T cells, B-cell-depleted T cells, or PBMCs. The repertoires were made available in a free public database intended to serve as a resource for research on the immune response to SARS-CoV-2. Subjects who had been exposed to COVID-19, were actively infected with it, or had recovered from it provided the deeply sampled blood TCRbeta repertoires that made up the dataset. The samples were drawn from the first 160 participants of the ongoing ImmuneRACE study and from some 1,300 subjects provided by 6 global collaborators. HLA class I and class II types, where available, came from metadata supplied by the sample provider rather than from assay-based typing. The sample metadata nearly always contained a de-identified subject ID, COVID-19 status, age in years and sex. General findings and caveats noted by the study authors: The quantity of clinical and demographic metadata differed by source and by participant and was supplied without curation.

Each collaborating institution followed its own protocols to collect whole blood in K2EDTA tubes. For TCRbeta analysis, collaborators shipped samples as frozen whole blood, isolated PBMCs, or DNA extracted from either of those sample types. V ends up 5 bases short and J 7 bases short, with an unmatched junction base count of 15. Reading the germline V gene gives CDR1 SGHTA and CDR2 FQGTGA. The CDR3 covers 16 residues, taking in both the cysteine and the phenylalanine. The retained sequence is limited to the CDR3, 48 bases, with the frame set at the first base. TCRbeta CDR3 regions were amplified from genomic DNA by means of the immunoSEQ Assay, a bias-controlled multiplex PCR. The paper's data handling went like this. The number of nucleated cells in each sample was estimated by amplification of reference gene primers within the assay. To quantify the absolute abundance of each unique TCRbeta CDR3 rearrangement, sequence reads were collapsed and filtered. For each sample, productive Simpson clonality was calculated by taking the square root of Simpson's diversity index across productive rearrangements. TCRdb obtained this table from immuneACCESS and retained in-frame rearrangements with V and J assigned. These tables miss some clones; where compared with another copy, unresolved V genes account for less than half of the shortfall, and the remainder is unexplained. From that table come the V and J calls and clone size; the DNA was used to work out D and trimming. This sample holds fewer than 250,000 clones; about 85% were observed only once. Of the sample, 0.98% is held by the ten largest clones.

In the case of this clone: Its antigen is not yet known. Qualities for individual bases were not recorded, and no much larger clone is one base off.

This sequence uses TRBV7-3 and TRBJ2-7; the junction holds 9 bases that match TRBD1. The sample was peripheral blood. This TCR derives from a middle-aged man with acute or convalescent COVID-19. The bases are TGTGCCAGCAGCGCCACATCACAGGGGGCGATCCGAGAGCAGTACTTC. Translated, it gives CASSATSQGAIREQYF.